These 8 T cell receptor beta chains were all obtained from the same sample, sequenced in a study of tumor and adjacent non-tumor tissue in lung cancer. A modified ARM-PCR protocol with three rounds of nested PCR amplified TCRbeta. TCRdb re-called the multiplex PCR reads through MiXCR, storing one row per CDR3 protein. This table holds 75,000 to 100,000 distinct CDR3 sequences, around 71% found once. RNA was extracted from bulk tissue without any cell sorting. The sequenced sample was lung tumor tissue. Receptors were obtained from a man aged 55 to 70 with non-small cell lung cancer.

About this clonotype: The CDR3 does not end in the conserved phenylalanine or tryptophan, so this is likely a read error. CDR3 bases: TGCGCCAGCCCTGAGGGACAAATTGGTAGCAATCAGCCCCAGCATATT. Its protein product is CASPEGQIGSNQPQHI. The chain combines TRBV10-2 with TRBJ1-5; maybe TRBD1 (6 bases). Germline V gene lookup returns CDR1 WSHSY and CDR2 SAAADI. CDR3 size: 16 residues. Trimming took 8 bases from V and 0 from J, leaving 17 bases between them.

As DNA, the CDR3 is TGTACCGGTAGCTCCGGACAGGGCCAAGAGACCCAGTACTTC. It translates to CTGSSGQGQETQYF. This chain joins TRBV11-1 and TRBJ2-5; TRBD1 matches at 8 bases. The germline V gene encodes CDR1 SGHAT and CDR2 FQDESV (reference sequence). This CDR3 spans 14 amino acids.

Concerning this clonotype: A much bigger clone sits one base away, suggesting this may be a read error. The chain has TRBV5-1 and TRBJ2-7; no clear D. The CDR3 length is 14 residues. CDR1 is SGHRS and CDR2 is YFSETQ in the germline V gene. V shed 0 bases and J shed 3 bases, with 10 bases lying between them. The CDR3 nucleotides read TGCGCCAGCAGCTTGGCTGGGTGTTACTACGAGCAGTACTTC. It codes for CASSLAGCYYEQYF.

On this clonotype itself: A read error may be the cause here, since a much bigger clone is one base away. The chain has TRBV6-6 and TRBJ1-1, with TRBD1 as a possible D gene (5 bases). Trimming took off 4 bases at V and 4 bases at J, with 13 bases between the two ends. Germline values: CDR1 MNHNY, CDR2 SVGAGI (reference sequence). CDR3 length: 14 amino acids. This chain's CDR3 is CASSSIGTGTEAFF. CDR3 nucleotides: TGTGCCAGCAGTTCTATCGGGACGGGCACTGAAGCTTTCTTT.

About this clonotype: A single base separates this from a much larger clone, so it may be a read error. The rearrangement uses TRBV7-8 and TRBJ2-1, with D possibly matching TRBD2 (6 bases). Trimming left V 7 bases short and J 11 bases short, with 15 bases between. The CDR3 has 12 amino acids. Per germline, CDR1 SGHVS and CDR2 FQNEAQ. The chain's CDR3 is CASNSSGGKQFF. The CDR3 coding sequence is TGTGCCAGCAACTCGTCAGGAGGGAAGCAGTTCTTC.

The chain carries TRBV29-1 and TRBJ2-2, with D perhaps TRBD1 or TRBD2 (6 bases each). V lost 0 bases and J 8 bases, leaving 16 bases between the germline ends. Germline CDR1 and CDR2: SQVTM and ANQGSEA. The CDR3 is 15 amino acids. The CDR3 region has the DNA TGCAGCGTTGAAGACATAGGGGGGCACATAGGGGAGCTGTTTTTT. Amino acids: CSVEDIGGHIGELFF.

Concerning this clonotype: The junction and the germline gene differ at one end; a read error may be behind it. The V gene is TRBV7-3, the J gene TRBJ2-7; TRBD2 is a possible D gene (5 bases). Germline V gives CDR1 SGHTA, CDR2 FQGTGA. CDR3 size: 14 residues. CDR3 DNA: TGTGTCAGCTGCTTAGGAGGTCGCGGATACGAGCAGTACTTC. Protein: CVSCLGGRGYEQYF.

Points on this clonotype: The junction shows a germline mismatch at one end, possibly a read error. This chain connects TRBV6-1 to TRBJ2-1; D remains unclear. Germline V gene sequence: CDR1 MNHNS, CDR2 SASEGT. This CDR3 spans 13 amino acids. The CDR3 protein is CTSARRAHNEQFF. CDR3 DNA: TGTACCAGTGCACGCCGGGCCCACAATGAGCAGTTCTTC.